The clone carrying this T cell receptor beta chain ranks as medium-sized. Its target is not known. Time point described: sample taken at primary tumor resection. Sequencing was performed on whole RNA extracted from tumor and nontumor lung tissue, or from frozen PBMC, and the material was left unsorted. In TCRdb, the 5' RACE reads were re-called with MiXCR into one record per CDR3 protein. The sample carries about 15,000 distinct CDR3 sequences, 7% to 9% recorded once. The data derive from a study of spatial heterogeneity in lung cancer. Findings of the study overall: Whereas they appeared in blood less at follow-up, ubiquitous expanded tumor TCRs appeared there more at resection.

This clonotype originated in a female donor with early-stage non-small cell lung cancer. The material sequenced was PBMCs, taken at surgery.

The CDR3 DNA sequence: TGTGCCAGCAGCTTGAGTCTCACCGGGGAGCTGTTTTTT. Translated, it gives CASSLSLTGELFF. The genes are TRBV5-8 and TRBJ2-2; D unresolved. CDR1 and CDR2 (germline): SGHTS, YDEGEE. The CDR3 covers 13 residues. V gave up 1 base and J gave up 4 bases, with 5 bases separating them.